This T cell receptor (beta chain) was identified during a study of tumor and adjacent non-tumor tissue in lung cancer. For the study at large: The patients, roughly 10 men and roughly 5 women, were roughly 30 to 76 with stage I to III disease. Each sample yielded approximately 4 million productive TCRbeta reads on average. General observations from the study: Shorter survival was associated with higher TCR diversity in tumors.

TCRbeta libraries were built with three rounds of nested PCR, modified from ARM-PCR. TCRdb redid the calling of the multiplex PCR reads with MiXCR, one entry per CDR3 protein. The table shows more than 85,000 distinct CDR3 sequences, with approximately 71% occurring only once. The germline gives CDR1 SGHNT, CDR2 YENEEA. The CDR3 length is 17 residues. RNA was extracted from bulk tissue without any cell sorting. Between August and November 2014, newly diagnosed, chemotherapy-naive lung cancer patients underwent thoracic surgery in China. As concerns this clonotype: Its matching antigen is unknown. One end of the junction varies from germline; a read error may be responsible.

This receptor was obtained from a woman aged 55-70 years with non-small cell lung cancer. The rearrangement links TRBV11-3 to TRBJ1-4; weak D call: TRBD1 (5 bases). Sequenced sample: lung tumor tissue. The CDR3: CNSSFDSRDATNEKLFF. The CDR3 bases are TGTAACAGCAGCTTTGACAGCCGAGATGCAACTAACGAAAAACTGTTTTTT.